These 20 T cell receptor beta chains share one sample of origin, sequenced in a study of shared clonotypes between healthy human individuals. Clones were sequenced by immunoSEQ multiplex PCR, and TCRdb holds only the in-frame ones, with some missing. The sample records approximately 2.4 million clones, 95% being singletons. The sequenced sample was naive CD4+ T cells sorted from blood. Noted subset: CD45RA+ positively selected. These receptors all stem from a man between 18 and 29 years old in good health.

The rearrangement uses TRBV30 and TRBJ1-5; 7 bases line up with TRBD1. The CDR3 has 16 amino acids. The ends lost 1 base at V and 4 bases at J; junction bases unmatched: 10. CDR1 is GTSNPN, CDR2 SVGIG, per germline (reference sequence). Here the CDR3 DNA reads TGTGCCTGGAGTGGAGGGGGCAGCGGGATAAATCAGCCCCAGCATTTT. It encodes CAWSGGGSGINQPQHF. Looking up the rest from reference TRBV30 and TRBJ1-5 gives the full variable domain: SQTIHQWPATLVQPVGSPLSLECTVEGTSNPNLYWYRQAAGRGLQLLFYSVGIGQISSEVPQNLSASRPQDRQFILSSKKLLLSDSGFYLCAWSGGGSGINQPQHFGDGTRLSIL.

Details on this clone: Other DNA variants within this sample encode the same CDR3. The chain recombines TRBV2 with TRBJ2-3; D is unresolved. This CDR3 is built from 11 residues. Germline V gene sequence: CDR1 SNHLY, CDR2 FYNNEI. V was clipped by 4 bases and J by 6 bases, with 5 bases between them. CDR3 coding DNA: TGTGCCAGCAGTGTTGGGGATACGCAGTATTTT. It yields the protein CASSVGDTQYF.

This chain connects TRBV5-1 to TRBJ1-5; 7 nucleotides agree with TRBD1. Germline values: CDR1 SGHRS, CDR2 YFSETQ. CDR3 length: 15 amino acids. J lost 4 bases, V lost 0 bases, and 4 bases had no gene match. The CDR3 nucleotides read TGCGCCAGCAGCTTGGGGACAGGCACAAATCAGCCCCAGCATTTT. Its protein is CASSLGTGTNQPQHF.

This chain joins TRBV7-2 and TRBJ1-2; possible D gene TRBD1, 6 bases. The CDR3 sequence is 13 residues long. The germline V gene encodes CDR1 SGHTA and CDR2 FQGNSA. V lost 1 base and J 9 bases, leaving 12 bases between the germline ends. The CDR3, as DNA: TGTGCCAGCAGCTTAGTGGCAGGGGACCGCTACACCTTC. This codes for CASSLVAGDRYTF.

The CDR3 DNA is TGCGCCAGCAGCTTGGGCGGGGGGGCCCAAGAGACCCAGTACTTC. Translating it yields CASSLGGGAQETQYF. The rearrangement uses TRBV5-1 and TRBJ2-5; TRBD2 matches at 9 bases. Germline assignment: CDR1 SGHRS and CDR2 YFSETQ. V shed 0 bases and J 1 base; nucleotides not matched to a gene: 1. This CDR3 comprises 15 residues.

The chain couples TRBV23-1 to TRBJ1-5; possibly TRBD1 for D (6 bases). TRBV23-1 counts as an open reading frame of uncertain function. The CDR3 length is 15 residues. V dropped 0 bases and J dropped 8 bases, with 14 bases sitting between them. CDR3 sequence (DNA): TGCGCCAGCAGTCAATCGAGGGGGAGGGTGGAGCCCCAGCATTTT. Encoded protein: CASSQSRGRVEPQHF.

V gene TRBV19 combines with J gene TRBJ1-2, with a possible D match to TRBD1 (6 bases). The CDR3 is 17 residues long. The germline gives CDR1 LNHDA, CDR2 SQIVND (reference sequence). Deletions cut 6 bases from V and 6 bases from J, with 26 bases between. CDR3 sequence (DNA): TGTGCCAGTAGGGTACAGGGTGGGGGCAGCCGTGTTGATGGCTACACCTTC. Protein sequence: CASRVQGGGSRVDGYTF.

The gene calls are TRBV13 and TRBJ2-3; TRBD2 matches at 11 bases. After removal of 4 bases from V and 4 bases from J, the junction contained 4 bases not matched to a gene. CDR1 is PRHDT, CDR2 FYEKMQ, per germline (reference sequence). The CDR3 spans 15 residues. The CDR3 DNA sequence: TGTGCCAGCAGCTGGAAGACTAGCGGGGCAGATACGCAGTATTTT. It specifies CASSWKTSGADTQYF.

The chain combines TRBV9 with TRBJ2-2, with D unresolved. The CDR3 consists of 15 residues. Germline lookup yields CDR1 SGDLS and CDR2 YYNGEE. Trimming cost V 0 bases and J 6 bases, with 12 bases left between them. CDR3 sequence reads: CASSVGSSMSGELFF. The DNA for the CDR3 is TGTGCCAGCAGCGTAGGATCTAGTATGTCCGGGGAGCTGTTTTTT.

The V and J genes are TRBV28 and TRBJ1-5, with a tentative D call TRBD1 (5 bases). Trimming pared 7 bases from V and 4 bases from J, leaving 11 bases between. CDR1 and CDR2 (germline): MDHEN, SYDVKM. The CDR3 has 13 amino acids. CDR3 sequence reads: CASTRDGNQPQHF. The CDR3 nucleotides read TGTGCCAGCACCCGGGACGGAAATCAGCCCCAGCATTTT.

The CDR3: CASSLGGSGTEAFF. The CDR3 region has the DNA TGTGCCAGCAGCTTAGGGGGCAGCGGCACTGAAGCTTTCTTT. This chain connects TRBV7-9 to TRBJ1-1; D might be TRBD1 (5 bases). V was trimmed by 1 base and J by 4 bases, leaving 10 bases between them. Germline V CDR1 and CDR2: SEHNR, FQNEAQ (reference sequence). CDR3 length: 14 amino acids.

J is TRBJ2-1 and V is TRBV5-6; possibly TRBD2 for D (6 bases). Trimming took 0 bases from V and 7 from J, leaving 14 bases between them. Germline CDR1 SGHDT, CDR2 YYEEEE. The CDR3 runs 15 residues. CDR3 amino acids: CASSLDIGGWNEQFF. In nucleotides, the CDR3 is TGTGCCAGCAGCTTGGACATCGGGGGATGGAATGAGCAGTTCTTC.

The chain recombines TRBV30 with TRBJ1-1; the D is unclear. The CDR3 loop spans 14 amino acids. Trimming stripped 2 bases from V and 2 bases from J, with 12 bases between. Looked up from germline, CDR1 is GTSNPN and CDR2 is SVGIG (reference sequence). CDR3 protein: CAWSTELLNTEAFF. The CDR3 DNA sequence: TGTGCCTGGAGTACGGAACTTTTAAACACTGAAGCTTTCTTT.

The V gene is TRBV7-2, the J gene TRBJ2-2; 9 bases agree with TRBD2. Germline loops: CDR1 SGHTA, CDR2 FQGNSA. The CDR3 is made up of 16 amino acids. Unmatched junction bases numbered 8, after V lost 5 bases and J lost 4 bases. This chain's CDR3 is CASSPIAGVVTGELFF. CDR3 nucleotides: TGTGCCAGCAGCCCTATAGCGGGAGTCGTCACCGGGGAGCTGTTTTTT.

As for this clone: The same CDR3 arises from other DNA sequences in this sample as well. This chain connects TRBV6-5 to TRBJ1-6, with a tentative D call TRBD1 (6 bases). V was pared by 7 bases and J by 7 bases, with 14 bases between. CDR3 size: 14 residues. CDR1 is MNHEY, CDR2 SVGAGI, per germline. The CDR3 spells CASTTGTGNSPLHF. The DNA for the CDR3 is TGTGCCAGCACCACAGGGACGGGGAATTCACCCCTCCACTTT.

The chain recombines TRBV6-5 with TRBJ2-7; 8 nucleotides agree with TRBD1. The CDR3 is 15 residues long. Germline CDR1 reads MNHEY; CDR2 reads SVGAGI. The trim removed 5 bases at V and 2 bases at J, leaving 8 bases unmatched. The CDR3 spells CASSQLQGGTYEQYF. For the CDR3, the DNA is TGTGCCAGCAGTCAGTTACAGGGGGGTACCTACGAGCAGTACTTC.

J is TRBJ1-2 and V is TRBV5-1; D possibly corresponds to TRBD1 (5 bases). CDR1 SGHRS and CDR2 YFSETQ come from the germline V gene. V was pared by 0 bases and J by 7 bases, with 13 bases between. The CDR3 spans 14 residues. The CDR3 bases are TGCGCCAGCAGCTTGGCCCTGGCAGGGTTTGGCTACACCTTC. Protein: CASSLALAGFGYTF.

V gene TRBV25-1 combines with J gene TRBJ1-6; 12 nucleotides align to TRBD1. This CDR3 comprises 16 residues. V lost 8 bases, J lost 1 base, and 3 bases stayed unmatched. Germline CDR1 MGHDK, CDR2 SYGVNS. CDR3 protein: CASLGQGASYNSPLHF. The DNA of the CDR3 is TGTGCCAGCCTGGGACAGGGGGCGTCCTATAATTCACCCCTCCACTTT.

The rearrangement joins TRBV30 to TRBJ2-2; 10 nucleotides line up with TRBD1. In germline, CDR1 is GTSNPN, CDR2 SVGIG (reference sequence). The CDR3 has 15 residues. The V segment lost 1 base and the J segment 6 bases; nucleotides outside the gene matches: 5. The CDR3 sequence: CAWSGTGQGAGELFF. The CDR3 nucleotides read TGTGCCTGGAGTGGGACTGGACAGGGGGCCGGGGAGCTGTTTTTT.

The J gene is TRBJ1-2, the V gene TRBV5-6; D unclear. Germline CDR1 SGHDT, CDR2 YYEEEE. CDR3 size: 13 residues. V shed 0 bases and J shed 6 bases, with 9 bases lying between them. The CDR3: CASSLEAGHGYTF. Here the CDR3 DNA reads TGTGCCAGCAGCTTGGAAGCCGGGCATGGCTACACCTTC.